A selection of T cell receptor beta chains follows, all from one sample in a study of CD8 T cells in Susac syndrome. Each CDR3 protein is one row after TCRdb ran MiXCR on the immunoSEQ multiplex PCR reads. The sample includes 150,000 or so distinct CDR3 sequences, roughly 94% seen only once; the top ten take 0.14%. The sample consisted of CD4+ T cells from PBMCs. The receptors were gathered from a human donor with Susac syndrome. Each CDR3 is given with its conserved first and last residue. The D gene is left open where the match is weak. Clone sizes are given selectively: once, few, many, or a class where the clone is expanded.

j_call cdr3_length d_call clone_size v_call cdr3_nt cdr3_aa
TRBJ2-3 15 TRBD2 NA TRBV7-3 TGTGCCAGCAGCTTAAGTACGGGAGCGGGGGATACGCAGTATTTT CASSLSTGAGDTQYF
TRBJ2-5 14 NA NA TRBV7-2 TGTGCCAGCAGCTTACGGACGGGGTATGAGACCCAGTACTTC CASSLRTGYETQYF
TRBJ1-1 12 NA NA TRBV30 TGTGCCGTAGGACGTATGAACACTGAAGCTTTCTTT CAVGRMNTEAFF
TRBJ1-2 12 NA NA TRBV20-1 TGCAGTGCTAGCCAGGGGAACTATGGCTACACCTTC CSASQGNYGYTF
TRBJ2-7 13 NA NA TRBV3-1 TGTGCCAGCAGCCAAGCTAACACGCCGGAGCAGTACTTC CASSQANTPEQYF
TRBJ2-5 14 NA NA TRBV7-9 TGTGCCAGCAGCTTAGAAGTCAGCGGGGAGACCCAGTACTTC CASSLEVSGETQYF
TRBJ1-5 13 NA NA TRBV19 TGTGCCAGTAGTATATCCAGAAATCAGCCCCAGCATTTT CASSISRNQPQHF
TRBJ1-3 14 NA NA TRBV7-2 TGTGCCAGCAGCTCTGGAGATTCTGGAAACACCATATATTTT CASSSGDSGNTIYF
TRBJ2-1 13 NA NA TRBV7-2 TGTGCCAGCAGCTTACAATCGAGTAGGGAGCAGTTCTTC CASSLQSSREQFF
TRBJ1-1 15 NA NA TRBV20-1 TGCAGTGCTGGGAGGGTGGGCAGCCACTCGACTGAAGCTTTCTTT CSAGRVGSHSTEAFF
TRBJ2-2 13 NA once TRBV2 TGTGCCAGCAGGTTCCCCGGAACCGGGGAGCTGTTTTTT CASRFPGTGELFF